The 6 T cell receptor beta chains given below trace back to one sample, sequenced in a study of T cell responses to AZD1222 COVID-19 vaccine. Repertoires were generated with immunoSEQ multiplex PCR, while TCRdb's copy carries only in-frame clones and drops some. The sample lists more than 90,000 clones, 84% occurring once. Sequences were derived from peripheral blood, sampled on day 0 of AZD1222 vaccination. Source of these receptors: an adult in good health.

The chain recombines TRBV28 with TRBJ1-5, with TRBD1 identical over 8 bases. CDR1 and CDR2 from the germline V gene are MDHEN and SYDVKM. The V segment lost 3 bases and the J segment 6 bases; nucleotides outside the gene matches: 4. The CDR3 sequence is 14 residues long. CDR3 DNA sequence: TGTGCCAGCAGTTTTCAGGGGGCAATTCAGCCCCAGCATTTT. It is translated as CASSFQGAIQPQHF.

The chain joins TRBV19 to TRBJ1-1, with D possibly TRBD1 on 6 matching bases. CDR1 is LNHDA and CDR2 is SQIVND in the germline V gene (reference sequence). CDR3 length: 15 residues. The V end was cut by 7 bases, the J end by 1 base, with 16 bases between. CDR3 amino acids: CASTQLGAGNTEAFF. The DNA of the CDR3 is TGTGCCAGTACCCAACTGGGGGCTGGGAACACTGAAGCTTTCTTT. The full variable domain, in which reference TRBV19 and TRBJ1-1 provide the parts outside the CDR3, is DGGITQSPKYLFRKEGQNVTLSCEQNLNHDAMYWYRQDPGQGLRLIYYSQIVNDFQKGDIAEGYSVSREKKESFPLTVTSAQKNPTAFYLCASTQLGAGNTEAFFGQGTRLTVV.

The chain has TRBV5-1 and TRBJ2-7, with TRBD2 matching 8 bases. CDR1 is SGHRS and CDR2 is YFSETQ in the germline V gene. The CDR3 contains 15 residues. The V segment lost 2 bases and the J segment 2 bases; nucleotides outside the gene matches: 6. The CDR3: CASSLTGGPPYEQYF. CDR3 nucleotide sequence: TGCGCCAGCAGCTTAACGGGAGGGCCCCCCTACGAGCAGTACTTC.

This chain uses TRBV19 with TRBJ1-1, with D unresolved. Per the germline V gene, CDR1 is LNHDA and CDR2 is SQIVND (reference sequence). Trimming pared 5 bases from V and 4 bases from J, leaving 11 bases between. The CDR3 has 13 residues. The CDR3 nucleotides read TGTGCCAGTAGTTTCGGGGTGGGCACTGAAGCTTTCTTT. This codes for CASSFGVGTEAFF.

The V and J genes are TRBV27 and TRBJ1-5, with no clear D. CDR1 is MNHEY and CDR2 is SMNVEV in the germline V gene (reference sequence). V was pared by 5 bases and J by 2 bases, with 10 bases between. There are 14 residues in the CDR3. CDR3 DNA sequence: TGTGCCAGCAGTCCCCGGGGAGGCAATCAGCCCCAGCATTTT. As protein: CASSPRGGNQPQHF.

The chain carries TRBV5-1 and TRBJ2-2; TRBD1 might be the D (6 bases). The CDR3 loop spans 16 amino acids. Trimming left V 3 bases short and J 4 bases short, with 16 bases between. Germline loops: CDR1 SGHRS, CDR2 YFSETQ. The CDR3 nucleotides read TGCGCCAGCAGCTCCACAGGGACGGTGAGCACCGGGGAGCTGTTTTTT. As protein: CASSSTGTVSTGELFF.